Shown below are 22 T cell receptor beta chains from a single sample sequenced in a study of T cells after posttransplantation cyclophosphamide. Some clones are missing from TCRdb's copy, which holds only in-frame ones; the method was immunoSEQ multiplex PCR. This repertoire shows tens of thousands of clones, approximately 90% found once; its top ten account for 3% to 3.5%. Material: PBMCs. These receptor sequences come from a woman aged 45-65 years in good health and a related stem cell transplant donor.

The V call is TRBV6-5, the J call TRBJ2-3, with 7 bases matching TRBD1. CDR3 length equals 15 residues. Germline-derived CDR1 and CDR2 are MNHEY and SVGAGI. V dropped 0 bases and J dropped 3; count of bases not matched to a gene: 3. CDR3 protein: CASSYSGTVTDTQYF. In nucleotides, the CDR3 is TGTGCCAGCAGTTACTCCGGGACAGTAACAGATACGCAGTATTTT.

V gene TRBV18 combines with J gene TRBJ1-3; D is ambiguous. CDR1 and CDR2 from the germline V gene are KGHSH and LQKENI. CDR3 length: 14 amino acids. V lost 2 bases to trimming and J lost 1 base, with 6 bases between them. In nucleotides, the CDR3 is TGTGCCAGCTCACCATCAGAATCTGGAAACACCATATATTTT. Translating it yields CASSPSESGNTIYF.

As for this clone: The germline gene is not matched at one end of the junction; a read error may be the cause. This chain connects TRBV9 to TRBJ2-7, with 14 bases that match TRBD2. Germline assignment: CDR1 SGDLS and CDR2 YYNGEE. CDR3 length: 15 amino acids. CDR3 in amino acids: CVSSPGTSGRDEQYF. In DNA, the CDR3 is TGTGTCAGCAGCCCAGGGACTAGCGGGAGAGACGAGCAGTACTTC.

V usage is TRBV6-1 and J usage is TRBJ2-5; D perhaps matches TRBD2 (7 bases). CDR1 is MNHNS, CDR2 SASEGT, per germline. This CDR3 region has 16 residues. Trimming took off 3 bases at V and 0 bases at J, with 14 bases between the two ends. The CDR3 is CASSDAGGPYQETQYF. The CDR3 nucleotides read TGTGCCAGCAGTGATGCCGGGGGGCCGTACCAAGAGACCCAGTACTTC.

The chain carries TRBV6-1 and TRBJ1-4; 7 positions match TRBD1. The CDR3 covers 18 residues. Trimming cost V 1 base and J 0 bases; bases outside gene matches: 8. Germline values: CDR1 MNHNS, CDR2 SASEGT. The CDR3 DNA sequence: TGTGCCAGCAGTGAAGTCCGGGACAGCTACGCAACTAATGAAAAACTGTTTTTT. It yields the protein CASSEVRDSYATNEKLFF.

The DNA of the CDR3 is TGTGCCAGCAGCGACACCCTGAGCTCCTACAATGAGCAGTTCTTC. This gives the protein CASSDTLSSYNEQFF. V and J are TRBV5-4 and TRBJ2-1, with unresolved D. The CDR3 covers 15 residues. Germline values: CDR1 SGHNT, CDR2 YYREEE (reference sequence). V shed 4 bases and J shed 0 bases, with 11 bases lying between them.

The genes are TRBV6-6 and TRBJ1-4, with D perhaps matching TRBD1 (6 bases). Germline lookup yields CDR1 MNHNY and CDR2 SVGAGI (reference sequence). The length of the CDR3 is 15 residues. The germline V and J ends were trimmed by 7 bases and 0 bases, with 12 bases remaining between them. DNA of the CDR3: TGTGCCAGCATCCGGGACACAGCAACTAATGAAAAACTGTTTTTT. The encoded protein is CASIRDTATNEKLFF.

V and J are TRBV5-1 and TRBJ2-7; 7 positions agree with TRBD1. The germline V gene has CDR1 SGHRS and CDR2 YFSETQ. With 4 bases clipped from V and 6 bases from J, the junction kept 16 bases outside the gene matches. There are 16 residues in the CDR3. CDR3 sequence: CASSRSETGPSGEQYF. CDR3 nucleotide sequence: TGCGCCAGCAGCCGATCGGAGACAGGGCCCTCTGGCGAGCAGTACTTC.

The chain links TRBV5-8 to TRBJ1-6; the match to TRBD1 covers 9 bases. Germline lookup yields CDR1 SGHTS and CDR2 YDEGEE. This CDR3 has 15 amino acids. J gave up 7 bases and V 0 bases, and 2 bases lay outside the gene matches. The CDR3 DNA reads as TGTGCCAGCAGCTTGGTAGGGACAGGGAATTCACCCCTCCACTTT. Residues: CASSLVGTGNSPLHF.

The J gene is TRBJ1-2, the V gene TRBV5-5; TRBD1 matches 9 bases. CDR3 size: 12 residues. Germline CDR1 is SGHKS and CDR2 is YYEKEE (reference sequence). With V trimmed by 3 bases and J by 12 bases, 6 bases remained unmatched. The DNA for the CDR3 is TGTGCCAGCAGCTATTACAGGGGGCTGGACACCTTC. Amino acids: CASSYYRGLDTF.

In this sample, this clone turned up once. The chain carries TRBV6-5 and TRBJ1-1; TRBD1 matches at 7 bases. This CDR3 has 14 residues. Germline CDR1 is MNHEY and CDR2 is SVGAGI. V gave up 6 bases and J gave up 1 base; unmatched junction bases: 5. CDR3 DNA: TGTGCCAGCAGCCCTGACAGGGAGAACACTGAAGCTTTCTTT. It translates to CASSPDRENTEAFF.

The chain uses TRBV19 and TRBJ2-7; D remains unclear. The V end was cut by 3 bases, the J end by 4 bases, with 10 bases between. The CDR3 covers 13 residues. In germline, CDR1 is LNHDA, CDR2 SQIVND (reference sequence). CDR3 sequence reads: CASSILGGYEQYF. The CDR3 coding sequence is TGTGCCAGTAGTATCCTAGGCGGTTACGAGCAGTACTTC.

This chain links TRBV29-1 with TRBJ2-7; 12 bases fit TRBD2. The CDR3 consists of 18 residues. Trimming removed 6 bases from V and 5 bases from J; junction bases left unmatched: 20. The V gene's germline CDR1 is SQVTM and CDR2 ANQGSEA. The CDR3 DNA is TGCAGCGTCTGTTTACTTGGAGCTAGCGGGAGGGCCATAAACGAGCAGTACTTC. Translating gives CSVCLLGASGRAINEQYF.

This clone appeared a single time. The rearrangement joins TRBV19 to TRBJ1-5; no reliable D call. V lost 6 bases to trimming and J lost 6 bases, with 18 bases between them. The CDR3 spans 15 residues. Per germline, CDR1 LNHDA and CDR2 SQIVND (reference sequence). The DNA of the CDR3 is TGTGCCAGTAGCCCAGAGGGCATCGAGGGTCAGCCCCAGCATTTT. Its translation: CASSPEGIEGQPQHF.

The chain combines TRBV2 with TRBJ2-7, with a tentative D call TRBD2 (6 bases). CDR1 is SNHLY and CDR2 is FYNNEI in the germline V gene. V was cut by 4 bases and J by 6 bases, with 19 bases left in between. There are 15 residues in the CDR3. This chain's CDR3 is CASSGMGGPLGEQYF. DNA for the CDR3: TGTGCCAGCAGTGGAATGGGGGGACCTTTGGGCGAGCAGTACTTC.

The gene calls are TRBV5-1 and TRBJ2-2, with unresolved D. V was shortened by 0 bases and J by 5 bases, with 11 bases between the two germline ends. The germline CDR1 and CDR2 sequences are SGHRS and YFSETQ. The CDR3 covers 15 residues. The CDR3 loop is CASSLGALDTGELFF. The CDR3 DNA follows: TGCGCCAGCAGCTTGGGGGCATTAGATACCGGGGAGCTGTTTTTT.

This rearrangement joins TRBV5-1 to TRBJ1-4; possibly TRBD1 for D (5 bases). Germline CDR1 is SGHRS and CDR2 is YFSETQ. The CDR3 runs 15 residues. The germline V and J ends were trimmed by 4 bases and 1 base, with 11 bases remaining between them. CDR3 protein: CASSHAQGTNEKLFF. CDR3 DNA sequence: TGCGCCAGCAGCCACGCCCAGGGAACTAATGAAAAACTGTTTTTT. The complete variable domain, with remaining parts taken from reference TRBV5-1 and TRBJ1-4, reads KAGVTQTPRYLIKTRGQQVTLSCSPISGHRSVSWYQQTPGQGLQFLFEYFSETQRNKGNFPGRFSGRQFSNSRSEMNVSTLELGDSALYLCASSHAQGTNEKLFFGSGTQLSVL.

The CDR3 region has the DNA TGTGCCAGCACCCCGTTGGGACAGAACTACGAGCAGTACTTC. Residues: CASTPLGQNYEQYF. The chain employs TRBV28 and TRBJ2-7; 7 bases match TRBD1. Germline V lookup: CDR1 MDHEN, CDR2 SYDVKM. Trimming removed 7 bases from V and 3 bases from J; junction bases left unmatched: 9. The length of the CDR3 is 14 residues.

The genes are TRBV2 and TRBJ2-7, with 10 bases aligning to TRBD2. Germline values: CDR1 SNHLY, CDR2 FYNNEI. The V gene end was trimmed by 6 bases and the J gene end by 0 bases; junction bases not matched to a gene: 5. This CDR3 contains 15 residues. The chain's CDR3 is CASSGLAESSYEQYF. CDR3 bases: TGTGCCAGCAGCGGACTAGCGGAGAGCTCCTACGAGCAGTACTTC. Full variable domain (missing parts from reference TRBV2 and TRBJ2-7): EPEVTQTPSHQVTQMGQEVILRCVPISNHLYFYWYRQILGQKVEFLVSFYNNEISEKSEIFDDQFSVERPDGSNFTLKIRSTKLEDSAMYFCASSGLAESSYEQYFGPGTRLTVT.

The V call is TRBV7-2, the J call TRBJ1-6; tentatively, D is TRBD1 (5 bases). The CDR3 sequence is 14 residues long. The V gene lost 0 bases and the J gene lost 6 bases, with 6 bases spanning the gap. CDR1 SGHTA and CDR2 FQGNSA come from the germline V gene. The CDR3: CASSLAGGNSPLHF. CDR3 nucleotides: TGTGCCAGCAGCTTAGCGGGGGGTAATTCACCCCTCCACTTT.

The rearrangement links TRBV9 to TRBJ2-7; tentative D call: TRBD1 (6 bases). The CDR3 consists of 13 residues. V lost 3 bases to trimming and J lost 2 bases, with 9 bases between them. Per the germline V gene, CDR1 is SGDLS and CDR2 is YYNGEE. CDR3 region: CASSGTAPYEQYF. CDR3 in DNA: TGTGCCAGCAGCGGGACAGCCCCCTACGAGCAGTACTTC.

The chain recombines TRBV27 with TRBJ2-4, with TRBD1 matching over 7 bases. This CDR3 spans 14 amino acids. In germline, CDR1 is MNHEY, CDR2 SMNVEV (reference sequence). V trimming: 5 bases; J trimming: 7 bases; junction bases outside the gene matches: 8. The CDR3 loop reads CASSRQGIENIQYF. The CDR3 DNA sequence: TGTGCCAGCAGTCGACAGGGAATCGAGAACATTCAGTACTTC.